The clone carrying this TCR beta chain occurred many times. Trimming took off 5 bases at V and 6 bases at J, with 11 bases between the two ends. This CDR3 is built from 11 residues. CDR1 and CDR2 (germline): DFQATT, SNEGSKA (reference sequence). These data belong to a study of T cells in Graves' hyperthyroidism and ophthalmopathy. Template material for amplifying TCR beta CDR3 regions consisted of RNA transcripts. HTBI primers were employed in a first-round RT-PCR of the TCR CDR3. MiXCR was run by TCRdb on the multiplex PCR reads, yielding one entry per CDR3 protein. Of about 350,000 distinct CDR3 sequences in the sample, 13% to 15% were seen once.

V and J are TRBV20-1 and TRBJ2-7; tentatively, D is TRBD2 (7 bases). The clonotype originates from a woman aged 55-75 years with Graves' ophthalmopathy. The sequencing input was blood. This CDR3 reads CSAGRGTEQYF. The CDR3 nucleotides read TGCAGTGCTGGGAGGGGGACCGAGCAGTACTTC.